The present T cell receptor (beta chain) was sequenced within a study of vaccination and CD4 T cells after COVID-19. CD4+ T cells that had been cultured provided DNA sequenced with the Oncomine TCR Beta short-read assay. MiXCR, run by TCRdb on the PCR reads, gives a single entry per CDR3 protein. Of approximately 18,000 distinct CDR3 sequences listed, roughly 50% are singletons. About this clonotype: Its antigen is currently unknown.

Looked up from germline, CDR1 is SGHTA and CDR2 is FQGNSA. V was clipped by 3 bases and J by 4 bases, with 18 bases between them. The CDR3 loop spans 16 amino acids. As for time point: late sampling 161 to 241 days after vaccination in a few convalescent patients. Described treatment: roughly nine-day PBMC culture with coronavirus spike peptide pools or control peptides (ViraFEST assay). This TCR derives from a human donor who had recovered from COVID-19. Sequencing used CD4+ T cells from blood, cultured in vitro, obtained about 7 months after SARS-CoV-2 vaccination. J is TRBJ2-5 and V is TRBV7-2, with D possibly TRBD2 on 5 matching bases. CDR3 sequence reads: CASSLAGGDPPETQYF. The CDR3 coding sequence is TGTGCCAGCAGCTTGGCGGGCGGAGACCCCCCAGAGACCCAGTACTTC.